The rows below give T cell receptor beta chains drawn from one sample of a study of OX40 agonist ivuxolimab in advanced cancers. Clones were read by immunoSEQ multiplex PCR, and TCRdb kept only the in-frame ones, dropping some. The sample has 60,000 to 90,000 clones; approximately 80% are singletons. Sequences were derived from CD4+ or CD8+ T cells sorted from blood, sampled in a trial of the OX40 agonist ivuxolimab. These TCRs come from an adult with an advanced solid tumor such as melanoma, head and neck, liver or kidney cancer. The CDR3 runs from the conserved cysteine through the conserved F or W. Fields, in order: CDR3 length, clone size, V gene, D gene, J gene, CDR3 protein, CDR3 DNA. The D gene is left open where the match is weak. Size values are once, few and many counts, or a class for expanded clones, and some rows have none.

14,once,TRBV5-1,-,TRBJ2-3,CASKRGANTDTQYF,TGCGCCAGCAAGAGGGGCGCCAACACAGATACGCAGTATTTT
13,few,TRBV6-1,-,TRBJ2-2,CATPKQRIGELFF,TGTGCCACACCTAAACAGCGGATCGGGGAGCTGTTTTTT
15,-,TRBV7-2,-,TRBJ2-5,CASSLGGGGQETQYF,TGTGCCAGCAGCTTAGGGGGTGGCGGGCAAGAGACCCAGTACTTC
15,-,TRBV6-4,-,TRBJ1-2,CASSQPGAPLHGYTF,TGTGCCAGCAGCCAGCCGGGAGCACCCCTACATGGCTACACCTTC
14,-,TRBV18,TRBD1,TRBJ1-5,CASSPGTGDQPQHF,TGTGCCAGCTCACCAGGGACAGGTGATCAGCCCCAGCATTTT
11,-,TRBV5-1,-,TRBJ2-1,CASSLGREQFF,TGCGCCAGCAGCTTGGGGCGGGAGCAGTTCTTC
15,-,TRBV7-3,-,TRBJ2-2,CASSSLGGPTGELFF,TGTGCCAGCAGCTCCCTAGGGGGTCCCACCGGGGAGCTGTTTTTT
15,-,TRBV7-3,-,TRBJ1-1,CASSLMQAPNTEAFF,TGTGCCAGCAGCTTAATGCAGGCCCCTAACACTGAAGCTTTCTTT
16,-,TRBV28,-,TRBJ2-1,CASSLWDQGYYNEQFF,TGTGCCAGCAGTTTATGGGACCAGGGTTACTACAATGAGCAGTTCTTC
12,-,TRBV5-5,-,TRBJ1-2,CASSLIEGGYTF,TGTGCCAGCAGCCTGATAGAGGGAGGCTACACCTTC
15,-,TRBV7-9,TRBD1,TRBJ1-6,CASSEGNRGNSPLHF,TGTGCCAGCAGCGAAGGGAACAGGGGGAACTCACCCCTCCACTTT
13,-,TRBV5-1,-,TRBJ1-1,CASSPAEMTEAFF,TGCGCCAGCAGCCCTGCAGAAATGACTGAAGCTTTCTTT
13,-,TRBV6-5,TRBD1,TRBJ1-2,CASSYRDRVSYTF,TGTGCCAGCAGTTACCGGGACAGGGTCAGCTACACCTTC
17,-,TRBV27,TRBD2,TRBJ2-5,CASSPNSWRGGRETQYF,TGTGCCAGCAGTCCTAACTCCTGGCGGGGGGGCCGGGAGACCCAGTACTTC
12,-,TRBV28,-,TRBJ1-2,CASSLRQLGYTF,TGTGCCAGCAGTTTGAGGCAGCTTGGCTACACCTTC
13,-,TRBV15,-,TRBJ2-1,CATSRAGGNEQFF,TGTGCCACCAGCAGAGCGGGTGGGAATGAGCAGTTCTTC
14,few,TRBV27,-,TRBJ1-5,CASSFLGANQPQHF,TGTGCCAGCAGTTTCTTAGGGGCCAATCAGCCCCAGCATTTT
17,few,TRBV28,TRBD1,TRBJ2-1,CASSSEVRGLGANEQFF,TGTGCCAGCAGTTCGGAGGTCAGGGGGCTTGGTGCTAATGAGCAGTTCTTC
16,-,TRBV4-3,-,TRBJ1-1,CASSQATAERTAEAFF,TGCGCCAGCAGCCAAGCCACGGCAGAGAGGACGGCTGAAGCTTTCTTT
15,medium-sized,TRBV4-1,-,TRBJ2-2,CASSPIVLQPGELFF,TGCGCCAGCAGCCCCATTGTGCTCCAGCCCGGGGAGCTGTTTTTT
15,-,TRBV15,-,TRBJ2-7,CATSSQGGASYEQYF,TGTGCCACCAGCTCCCAGGGGGGGGCATCGTACGAGCAGTACTTC
16,-,TRBV7-2,TRBD2,TRBJ2-7,CASSRGPSGSSYEQYF,TGTGCCAGCAGCCGAGGGCCTAGCGGGAGCTCCTACGAGCAGTACTTC
15,once,TRBV6-5,-,TRBJ1-5,CASSLTLGPNQPQHF,TGTGCCAGCAGTTTGACCCTGGGGCCAAATCAGCCCCAGCATTTT
15,-,TRBV7-9,-,TRBJ1-3,CASSSGHGRGNTIYF,TGTGCCAGCAGCAGCGGACACGGGAGGGGAAACACCATATATTTT
15,-,TRBV5-1,-,TRBJ1-2,CASTLDGTKDYGYTF,TGCGCCAGCACCTTGGATGGGACAAAGGACTATGGCTACACCTTC
15,-,TRBV6-5,-,TRBJ2-1,CASSHPRGLFNEQFF,TGTGCCAGCAGTCACCCACGGGGCCTGTTCAATGAGCAGTTCTTC
14,-,TRBV19,-,TRBJ1-1,CASTAQRANTEAFF,TGTGCCAGTACCGCTCAGCGGGCGAACACTGAAGCTTTCTTT
13,-,TRBV28,-,TRBJ2-2,CASSFQPTGELFF,TGTGCCAGCAGTTTCCAGCCGACCGGGGAGCTGTTTTTT
9,few,TRBV20-1,-,TRBJ1-2,CRAGVGYTF,TGCAGGGCAGGGGTCGGCTACACCTTC
15,-,TRBV19,TRBD1,TRBJ1-2,CASLPRDRGNYGYTF,TGTGCCAGCCTACCGAGGGACAGGGGGAACTATGGCTACACCTTC
12,-,TRBV12-5,-,TRBJ2-1,CASGLVSNEQFF,TGTGCTAGTGGTTTGGTAAGCAATGAGCAGTTCTTC
16,-,TRBV7-3,-,TRBJ1-2,CASSPSPGVNNYGYTF,TGTGCCAGCAGTCCGAGCCCAGGAGTCAATAACTATGGCTACACCTTC
12,-,TRBV28,-,TRBJ2-3,CASGSTTDTQYF,TGTGCCAGCGGAAGTACGACAGATACGCAGTATTTT
11,few,TRBV28,-,TRBJ1-6,CASSTHSPLHF,TGTGCCAGCAGTACCCATTCACCCCTCCACTTT
15,once,TRBV19,-,TRBJ2-7,CASSIVGGKNYEQYF,TGTGCCAGTAGTATAGTAGGGGGGAAGAACTACGAGCAGTACTTC
15,-,TRBV2,-,TRBJ2-7,CASSERGRSSYEQYF,TGTGCCAGCAGTGAACGGGGACGGAGCTCCTACGAGCAGTACTTC
17,-,TRBV27,TRBD2,TRBJ2-1,CASSRGLAGAGYNEQFF,TGTGCCAGCAGCCGTGGACTAGCGGGAGCCGGCTACAATGAGCAGTTCTTC
11,-,TRBV20-1,-,TRBJ2-1,CSARQTIEQFF,TGCAGTGCTAGACAGACTATTGAGCAGTTCTTC
13,-,TRBV5-6,-,TRBJ1-5,CASSGGPNQPQHF,TGTGCCAGCAGCGGTGGACCGAATCAGCCCCAGCATTTT
14,-,TRBV7-2,-,TRBJ1-3,CASSLGSGGNTIYF,TGTGCCAGCAGCTTAGGTTCCGGTGGAAACACCATATATTTT
15,-,TRBV5-1,-,TRBJ2-1,CASSWLGGTYNEQFF,TGCGCCAGCAGCTGGCTTGGGGGAACCTACAATGAGCAGTTCTTC
14,-,TRBV6-5,-,TRBJ1-5,CASSEWGSNQPQHF,TGTGCCAGCAGTGAGTGGGGGTCCAATCAGCCCCAGCATTTT
12,once,TRBV5-1,-,TRBJ2-1,CASSLNSQPPFF,TGCGCCAGCAGCTTGAACAGCCAGCCCCCGTTCTTC
14,-,TRBV6-5,TRBD1,TRBJ2-2,CASSYLQGSGELFF,TGTGCCAGCAGTTACTTACAGGGGAGCGGGGAGCTGTTTTTT
11,-,TRBV20-1,-,TRBJ1-5,CSARDWQAQHF,TGCAGTGCTAGAGATTGGCAGGCCCAGCATTTT
16,-,TRBV11-2,-,TRBJ1-1,CASNRVFSSRNAEAFF,TGTGCCAGCAACCGGGTTTTTTCCTCTCGGAACGCTGAAGCTTTCTTT
16,-,TRBV5-4,-,TRBJ2-3,CASSLGPRISTDTQYF,TGTGCCAGCAGCTTGGGTCCGCGGATTAGCACAGATACGCAGTATTTT
13,-,TRBV5-1,-,TRBJ1-1,CASSPLPKSEAFF,TGCGCCAGCAGCCCGCTTCCCAAGAGTGAAGCTTTCTTT
17,-,TRBV7-8,-,TRBJ1-5,CASSLYPGPLGFLAQHF,TGTGCCAGCAGCCTGTATCCGGGCCCCCTTGGATTCTTAGCCCAGCATTTT
14,-,TRBV11-2,-,TRBJ1-4,CASSLARSNEKLFF,TGTGCCAGCAGCTTAGCCAGGAGTAATGAAAAACTGTTTTTT
15,-,TRBV28,-,TRBJ1-2,CASRPPGQRSYGYTF,TGTGCCAGCAGACCCCCGGGACAAAGAAGCTATGGCTACACCTTC
17,-,TRBV4-1,-,TRBJ1-1,CASSQVLPGIMNTEAFF,TGCGCCAGCAGCCAAGTGTTACCGGGCATAATGAACACTGAAGCTTTCTTT
13,-,TRBV7-3,-,TRBJ2-1,CASSLENYYEQFF,TGTGCCAGCAGCCTCGAAAACTACTATGAGCAGTTCTTC
14,-,TRBV5-5,TRBD1,TRBJ2-7,CASTTPTGGHEQYF,TGTGCCAGCACCACCCCGACAGGGGGTCACGAGCAGTACTTC
15,once,TRBV5-1,-,TRBJ1-6,CASSDRSSYNSPLHF,TGCGCCAGCAGCGACAGGAGCTCCTATAATTCACCCCTCCACTTT